This T cell receptor (beta chain) emerged from a study of blood T cell repertoires in COVID-19. The wider study: T cells, B-cell-depleted T cells, or PBMCs supplied cDNA or gDNA.

In the original processing: Nucleated cell counts were estimated from reference gene primer amplification. Clones were read by immunoSEQ multiplex PCR, and TCRdb kept only the in-frame ones, dropping some. Clonal size and the V and J genes are those of that table, whereas D and trimming came from the DNA. Of fewer than 250,000 clones listed, roughly nine tenths were seen once; the top ten hold 0.72%. The specimen sequenced was peripheral blood. This clonotype originated in a man aged 35-49 years with acute or convalescent COVID-19.

CDR3 in amino acids: CASRSLAESAHEQYF. The CDR3 coding sequence is TGTGCCAGCAGAAGCCTAGCGGAGTCCGCCCACGAGCAGTACTTC. This chain uses TRBV7-8 with TRBJ2-7; 7 nucleotides align to TRBD2. This CDR3 has 15 residues. The junction had 13 bases not matched to a gene; V was cut back by 6 bases and J by 5 bases. Germline assignment: CDR1 SGHVS and CDR2 FQNEAQ.